This entry lists 32 T cell receptor beta chains sequenced from one sample in a study of response to subunit inactivated influenza vaccine. TCRdb re-called the RT-PCR reads through MiXCR, storing one row per CDR3 protein. The sample lists more than 250,000 distinct CDR3 sequences, roughly 22% occurring once. This specimen consisted of PBMCs from blood, obtained 21 months after vaccination. The source of these receptors is a man aged 45 to 75 who received an inactivated influenza vaccine.

CDR3 nucleotides: TGTGCCAGCACCACGACTGAGTCTTATGAAAAACTGTTTTTT. It is translated as CASTTTESYEKLFF. The gene calls are TRBV28 and TRBJ1-4; the D is unclear. The ends were cut back, 7 bases at V and 6 bases at J, with 15 bases in the middle. The CDR3 covers 14 residues. CDR1 is MDHEN and CDR2 is SYDVKM in the germline V gene.

This clonotype was recorded a few times. V gene TRBV7-2 combines with J gene TRBJ2-3; D is ambiguous. This CDR3 region has 15 residues. CDR1 is SGHTA and CDR2 is FQGNSA in the germline V gene. V lost 5 bases, J lost 0 bases, and 12 bases lay in between. CDR3 loop: CASSITHMSTDTQYF. The DNA of the CDR3 is TGTGCCAGCAGCATCACTCACATGAGCACAGATACGCAGTATTTT.

V and J are TRBV3-1 and TRBJ2-3; D not resolved. Trimming shortened V by 3 bases and J by 2 bases, and 9 bases separated the two germline ends. CDR3 length: 14 amino acids. Germline lookup yields CDR1 LGHDT and CDR2 YNNKEL (reference sequence). CDR3 coding DNA: TGTGCCAGCAGCCATAGAAGTAACACAGATACGCAGTATTTT. Translating gives CASSHRSNTDTQYF.

The genes are TRBV12-3 or TRBV12-4 and TRBJ1-1, with 10 nucleotides matching TRBD1. V shed 5 bases, J shed 4 bases, and the junction held 7 bases outside the gene matches. There are 15 residues in the CDR3. Written as DNA, the CDR3 is TGTGCCAGCAGTCCAATCGGACAGGGGGGCACTGAAGCTTTCTTT. Protein sequence: CASSPIGQGGTEAFF.

This clonotype was seen just once. V gene TRBV7-9 combines with J gene TRBJ2-7; D is perhaps TRBD1 (6 bases). The germline V gene encodes CDR1 SEHNR and CDR2 FQNEAQ (reference sequence). The V and J ends lost 0 bases and 2 bases respectively, with 14 bases between them. The CDR3 covers 16 residues. The chain's CDR3 is CASSLAGRGVTYEQYF. The CDR3 coding sequence is TGTGCCAGCAGCTTAGCGGGCAGGGGAGTCACCTACGAGCAGTACTTC.

For this clonotype: A much larger clonotype is one base distant, so this may be a read error. The chain recombines TRBV5-1 with TRBJ1-6; 8 nucleotides line up with TRBD1. There are 15 residues in the CDR3. Germline V gives CDR1 SGHRS, CDR2 YFSETQ. CDR3 bases: TGCGCCAGCAGCACACAGGGGGGATTTAATTCATCCCTCCACTTT. This gives the protein CASSTQGGFNSSLHF.

This clonotype was found a few times. This chain joins TRBV19 and TRBJ1-5, with 7 bases matching TRBD1. Unmatched junction bases numbered 8, after V lost 8 bases and J lost 10 bases. CDR1 LNHDA and CDR2 SQIVND come from the germline V gene (reference sequence). The CDR3 length is 12 residues. CDR3 in amino acids: CASRQGGNPQHF. The CDR3 DNA follows: TGTGCCAGTCGGCAGGGGGGCAATCCCCAGCATTTT. The full variable domain, its missing parts supplied by reference TRBV19 and TRBJ1-5, is DGGITQSPKYLFRKEGQNVTLSCEQNLNHDAMYWYRQDPGQGLRLIYYSQIVNDFQKGDIAEGYSVSREKKESFPLTVTSAQKNPTAFYLCASRQGGNPQHFGDGTRLSIL.

This clonotype has a handful of counts. The genes are TRBV5-4 and TRBJ2-5; 8 bases are a match to TRBD2. V was clipped by 4 bases and J by 4 bases; unmatched bases: 12. The CDR3 totals 16 residues. CDR1 and CDR2 from the germline V gene are SGHNT and YYREEE (reference sequence). The DNA for the CDR3 is TGTGCCAGCAGCCCAGCGGGAGCCAATGTCGGAGAGACCCAGTACTTC. Translating it yields CASSPAGANVGETQYF. Full variable domain (missing parts from reference TRBV5-4 and TRBJ2-5): ETGVTQSPTHLIKTRGQQVTLRCSSQSGHNTVSWYQQALGQGPQFIFQYYREEENGRGNFPPRFSGLQFPNYSSELNVNALELDDSALYLCASSPAGANVGETQYFGPGTRLLVL.

This clonotype was recorded a few times. This chain joins TRBV7-9 and TRBJ1-1; D is unclear. Trimming stripped 7 bases from V and 1 base from J, with 10 bases between. CDR3 size: 13 residues. Per germline, CDR1 SEHNR and CDR2 FQNEAQ (reference sequence). CDR3 nucleotide sequence: TGTGCCAGCATGCTAGGACGGAACACTGAAGCTTTCTTT. Its translation is CASMLGRNTEAFF.

The chain couples TRBV6-2 or TRBV6-3 to TRBJ2-1, with 11 nucleotides matching TRBD1. The germline V gene encodes CDR1 MNHEY and CDR2 SVGEGT. Germline trimming cut 4 bases from V and 7 bases from J; bases unmatched to any gene: 6. The CDR3 covers 15 residues. The CDR3 bases are TGTGCCAGCAGTTTGGGACAGGGGGGTTTGAATGAGCAGTTCTTC. It specifies CASSLGQGGLNEQFF.

The chain employs TRBV6-1 and TRBJ2-2; D unresolved. Germline values: CDR1 MNHNS, CDR2 SASEGT. The CDR3 covers 15 residues. V was cut by 5 bases and J by 2 bases, with 12 bases left in between. The CDR3 spells CASSTLRSNTGELFF. CDR3 DNA: TGTGCCAGCAGTACGTTGCGGAGCAACACCGGGGAGCTGTTTTTT.

J is TRBJ2-3 and V is TRBV11-2; D is possibly TRBD1 (6 bases). The CDR3 consists of 14 residues. Germline lookup yields CDR1 SGHAT and CDR2 FQNNGV. V was clipped by 7 bases and J by 2 bases, with 13 bases between them. CDR3 residues: CASTPGQYTDTQYF. Here the CDR3 DNA reads TGTGCCAGCACCCCAGGACAGTACACAGATACGCAGTATTTT.

This clonotype was recorded a few times. The chain couples TRBV15 to TRBJ2-7; 7 bases are shared with TRBD2. The germline CDR1 and CDR2 sequences are LNHNV and YYDKDF (reference sequence). The CDR3 spans 16 residues. V trimming: 3 bases; J trimming: 0 bases; junction bases outside the gene matches: 8. The CDR3 protein is CATSRASGRSSYEQYF. The CDR3 DNA is TGTGCCACCAGCAGGGCTTCCGGGAGGAGCTCCTACGAGCAGTACTTC.

This chain links TRBV29-1 with TRBJ2-2; the D is unclear. CDR3 length: 11 residues. The germline V and J ends were trimmed by 8 bases and 3 bases, with 7 bases remaining between them. Germline-derived CDR1 and CDR2 are SQVTM and ANQGSEA. The CDR3 region is CSFRYTGELFF. CDR3 coding DNA: TGCAGCTTTCGGTACACCGGGGAGCTGTTTTTT.

The rearrangement links TRBV29-1 to TRBJ2-7; TRBD1 matches 12 bases. V dropped 6 bases and J dropped 7; count of bases not matched to a gene: 10. The CDR3 has 14 amino acids. The V gene's germline CDR1 is SQVTM and CDR2 ANQGSEA. DNA of the CDR3: TGCAGCGTGCGGTCGGGACAGGGGGCGAGTGAGCAGTACTTC. It codes for CSVRSGQGASEQYF.

This clonotype was found a few times. The chain couples TRBV5-1 to TRBJ2-3, with D maybe TRBD1 (5 bases). Trimming shortened V by 2 bases and J by 6 bases, and 13 bases separated the two germline ends. Germline CDR1 reads SGHRS; CDR2 reads YFSETQ. CDR3 size: 14 residues. CDR3 protein: CASSLAQGSDTQYF. CDR3 nucleotide sequence: TGCGCCAGCAGCTTAGCGCAGGGCTCTGATACGCAGTATTTT.

V gene TRBV3-1 combines with J gene TRBJ2-7, with 8 positions matching TRBD1. The V gene end was trimmed by 6 bases and the J gene end by 5 bases; junction bases not matched to a gene: 15. The length of the CDR3 is 16 residues. In germline, CDR1 is LGHDT, CDR2 YNNKEL (reference sequence). CDR3 sequence: CASSPARDRGIDEQYF. CDR3 sequence (DNA): TGTGCCAGCAGTCCAGCTCGAGACAGGGGAATTGACGAGCAGTACTTC.

CDR3 in amino acids: CASSRRDGNYGYTF. In DNA, the CDR3 is TGTGCCAGCAGTCGAAGGGACGGGAACTATGGCTACACCTTC. This chain connects TRBV27 to TRBJ1-2, with a possible D match to TRBD1 (5 bases). Between the trimmed V and J ends, which lost 5 bases and 2 bases, there was a span of 12 bases. The CDR3 is made up of 14 amino acids. Germline loops: CDR1 MNHEY, CDR2 SMNVEV (reference sequence).

This chain links TRBV4-3 with TRBJ2-7, with D perhaps given as TRBD1 or TRBD2 (5 bases each). V was trimmed by 1 base and J by 6 bases, leaving 22 bases between them. The CDR3 loop spans 17 amino acids. CDR1 and CDR2 (germline): LGHNA, YSLEER. DNA for the CDR3: TGCGCCAGCAGCCAAGGGTGGTCGGGGCCCCTTCAGGTCGAGCAGTACTTC. Residues: CASSQGWSGPLQVEQYF.

V usage is TRBV12-3 or TRBV12-4 and J usage is TRBJ1-1, with D possibly being TRBD1 (5 bases). The length of the CDR3 is 13 residues. V was pared by 0 bases and J by 7 bases, with 9 bases between. The CDR3 is CASSLALGLEAFF. The CDR3 DNA sequence: TGTGCCAGCAGTTTAGCGCTGGGGCTTGAAGCTTTCTTT.

This clonotype was picked up a small number of times. The rearrangement links TRBV10-3 to TRBJ1-6; 8 bases line up with TRBD1. Germline assignment: CDR1 ENHRY and CDR2 SYGVKD. The CDR3 consists of 16 residues. V lost 2 bases and J lost 10; bases outside the gene matches: 10. As DNA, the CDR3 is TGTGCCATCAGTGAGAAACCCGGGACAGGCAACTCACCCCTCCACTTT. Amino acids: CAISEKPGTGNSPLHF.

The chain is built from TRBV20-1 and TRBJ2-3; a weak D match, TRBD1 (6 bases). Germline V gene data show CDR1 as DFQATT and CDR2 as SNEGSKA (reference sequence). V was cut by 6 bases and J by 1 base, with 17 bases left in between. The CDR3 runs to 15 residues. CDR3 sequence reads: CSAERPAGGTDTQYF. CDR3 nucleotides: TGCAGTGCCGAGAGGCCGGCAGGGGGCACAGATACGCAGTATTTT.

The CDR3 nucleotides are TGTGCCAGCAGCCAAAAAGCCCCGGGGACAGGGGATTATGGCTACACCTTC. It specifies CASSQKAPGTGDYGYTF. V is TRBV3-1 and J is TRBJ1-2, with 10 bases lining up with TRBD1. The CDR3 has 17 amino acids. CDR1 is LGHDT and CDR2 is YNNKEL in the germline V gene (reference sequence). The V and J ends lost 2 bases and 5 bases, in that order; junction bases with no gene match: 11.

On this clonotype: A read error may account for a junction end that differs from germline. The CDR3 is CASSFGRSSQPQHF. The CDR3 region has the DNA TGTGCCAGCAGTTTCGGGAGGAGCAGTCAGCCCCAGCATTTT. The V and J genes are TRBV12-3 or TRBV12-4 and TRBJ1-5; unclear D gene. The CDR3 spans 14 residues.

V usage is TRBV19 and J usage is TRBJ1-2; D gene uncertain. V dropped 2 bases and J dropped 6 bases, with 16 bases sitting between them. Per the germline V gene, CDR1 is LNHDA and CDR2 is SQIVND (reference sequence). This CDR3 spans 15 amino acids. In DNA, the CDR3 is TGTGCCAGTAGTATATCCCCATCGGCCTTAAATGGCTACACCTTC. Translating gives CASSISPSALNGYTF.

This clonotype was seen at least ten times. J is TRBJ1-2 and V is TRBV7-2; 7 nucleotides match TRBD1. Unmatched junction bases numbered 8, after V lost 1 base and J lost 6 bases. The germline gives CDR1 SGHTA, CDR2 FQGNSA. The CDR3 loop spans 15 amino acids. CDR3 sequence: CASSLVQGRMDGYTF. The CDR3 DNA reads TGTGCCAGCAGCTTAGTACAGGGGAGGATGGATGGCTACACCTTC.

Points on this clonotype: This may come from a read error, since a much larger clone is one base off. A read error is likely, as this CDR3 ends without the conserved phenylalanine or tryptophan. The chain combines TRBV20-1 with TRBJ1-1, with 9 bases fitting TRBD1. Losses at the gene ends were 3 bases for V and 4 bases for J; bases not matched to a gene: 9. This CDR3 region has 15 residues. Germline values: CDR1 DFQATT, CDR2 SNEGSKA (reference sequence). The CDR3 loop reads CSASRDRVFGTEAFS. For the CDR3, the DNA is TGCAGTGCTAGCCGGGACAGGGTTTTTGGCACTGAAGCTTTCTCT.

J is TRBJ2-7 and V is TRBV7-6; 10 positions match TRBD2. J lost 1 base, V lost 2 bases, and 8 bases had no gene match. CDR3 length: 17 amino acids. The germline V gene has CDR1 SGHVS and CDR2 FNYEAQ. CDR3 DNA sequence: TGTGCCAGCAGCTTAAGTCCTAGCGGGAGAGGTTCCTACGAGCAGTACTTC. This translates into CASSLSPSGRGSYEQYF.

This clonotype was counted between two and nine times. This chain links TRBV5-1 with TRBJ1-6; maybe TRBD1 (5 bases). The V and J ends lost 5 bases and 8 bases respectively, with 17 bases between them. The CDR3 runs to 15 residues. Germline V gene sequence: CDR1 SGHRS, CDR2 YFSETQ. The chain's CDR3 is CASRLGTDSYSPLHF. The CDR3 region has the DNA TGCGCCAGCAGACTTGGTACAGACAGCTATTCACCCCTCCACTTT.

This clonotype appeared many times. The V gene is TRBV12-3 or TRBV12-4, the J gene TRBJ1-3; D unresolved. V lost 5 bases to trimming and J lost 4 bases, with 3 bases between them. The CDR3 extends over 11 amino acids. CDR3 region: CASSPGNTIYF. The CDR3 DNA is TGTGCCAGCAGTCCCGGAAACACCATATATTTT.

This clonotype was counted between two and nine times. The chain uses TRBV7-2 and TRBJ2-5; D unclear. The CDR3 is 12 residues long. Trimming pared 5 bases from V and 4 bases from J, leaving 8 bases between. Looked up from germline, CDR1 is SGHTA and CDR2 is FQGNSA. For the CDR3, the DNA is TGTGCCAGCAGCCCCATGGGAGAGACCCAGTACTTC. Its protein is CASSPMGETQYF.

Written as DNA, the CDR3 is TGTGCCAGCTCACAGACTGGTCGGGAGACCCAGTACTTC. As protein: CASSQTGRETQYF. The rearrangement links TRBV18 to TRBJ2-5; no definite D call. The CDR3 extends over 13 amino acids. Germline V gene sequence: CDR1 KGHSH, CDR2 LQKENI. Trimming took 4 bases from V and 5 from J, leaving 11 bases between them. The entire variable domain, with the rest obtained from reference TRBV18 and TRBJ2-5, is as follows: NAGVMQNPRHLVRRRGQEARLRCSPMKGHSHVYWYRQLPEEGLKFMVYLQKENIIDESGMPKERFSAEFPKEGPSILRIQQVVRGDSAAYFCASSQTGRETQYFGPGTRLLVL.